The present TCR beta chain was sequenced within a study of radiotherapy plus CTLA-4 blockade in lung cancer. On the study more broadly: Objective responses were observed in approximately 20% of patients, and disease control was achieved by approximately 32%.

As regards this clone: Its target is not known.

Trimming cost V 1 base and J 4 bases, with 8 bases left between them. This CDR3 spans 15 amino acids. CDR1 and CDR2 (germline): SNHLY, FYNNEI. Overall study findings and caveats: Per reports, early blood T cell clone dynamics, plus interferon-beta, forecast response most strongly. Tumor-derived TCR clones expanded in blood after radiotherapy plus ipilimumab.

Assay: immunoSEQ multiplex PCR; the TCRdb copy retains only in-frame clones and omits some. This repertoire shows 70,000 to 90,000 clones, around 73% found once; its top ten account for 7.1%. Chemo-refractory metastatic non-small-cell lung cancer patients received focal radiation with ipilimumab CTLA-4 blockade. Here the sequenced sample was peripheral blood, taken from a patient treated with radiotherapy plus ipilimumab. The receptor's source is a human donor with non-small cell lung cancer who had a complete response to radiotherapy plus ipilimumab. This rearrangement joins TRBV2 to TRBJ1-6, with D unclear. The CDR3 spells CASSEEDPYNSPLHF. CDR3 sequence (DNA): TGTGCCAGCAGTGAAGAGGACCCTTATAATTCACCCCTCCACTTT.